Below are 29 T cell receptor beta chains sequenced from a single sample in a study of T-cell memory formation after mild COVID-19. In TCRdb, the 5' RACE reads were re-called with MiXCR into one record per CDR3 protein. The table includes 350,000 or so distinct CDR3 sequences, roughly 13% detected once. The source material was PBMCs or a T cell subset sorted from them (not recorded which). The receptor source for this set is a man in his late teens or twenties who had mild COVID-19 (a few samples of this study predate the infection). Cell type and time point are not known.

This clonotype was counted only a few times. The chain joins TRBV10-3 to TRBJ1-3; the D is unclear. This CDR3 region has 13 residues. Germline V lookup: CDR1 ENHRY, CDR2 SYGVKD. V lost 1 base to trimming and J lost 7 bases, with 8 bases between them. The CDR3 DNA reads TGTGCCATCAGTGAGTACACAAGTAACACCATATATTTT. Amino acid sequence: CAISEYTSNTIYF.

Only a few counts were recorded for this clonotype. This chain uses TRBV5-1 with TRBJ2-1; perhaps TRBD2 as D (6 bases). The germline V gene encodes CDR1 SGHRS and CDR2 YFSETQ. CDR3 length equals 16 residues. Trimming cost V 4 bases and J 5 bases, with 19 bases left between them. CDR3 sequence: CASSRATYPGDNEQFF. In DNA form, the CDR3 reads TGCGCCAGCAGCCGGGCTACGTATCCGGGGGACAATGAGCAGTTCTTC.

This sequence joins TRBV9 and TRBJ1-6; 7 bases line up with TRBD1. This CDR3 comprises 15 residues. The germline gives CDR1 SGDLS, CDR2 YYNGEE. The trim removed 0 bases at V and 7 bases at J, leaving 4 bases unmatched. CDR3 sequence: CASSVAGTENSPLHF. CDR3 coding DNA: TGTGCCAGCAGCGTAGCCGGGACAGAAAATTCACCCCTCCACTTT.

This clonotype appeared a few times. The chain recombines TRBV28 with TRBJ2-3, with D unresolved. Looked up from germline, CDR1 is MDHEN and CDR2 is SYDVKM. The CDR3 contains 14 residues. V lost 3 bases and J lost 5, with 12 bases in between. The CDR3 region is CASSLVGRVDTQYF. In DNA form, the CDR3 reads TGTGCCAGCAGTTTGGTAGGCCGGGTAGATACGCAGTATTTT.

CDR3 DNA sequence: TGTGCCAGCAGCTTTTTTGCGGGGGGAGAGTACAATGAGCAGTTCTTC. It specifies CASSFFAGGEYNEQFF. The rearrangement uses TRBV11-2 and TRBJ2-1; 8 bases are shared with TRBD2. The CDR3 length is 16 residues. Germline CDR1 reads SGHAT; CDR2 reads FQNNGV. V was pared by 3 bases and J by 4 bases, with 8 bases of the junction left unmatched.

The V call is TRBV5-6, the J call TRBJ1-1; D is uncertain. The V and J ends lost 4 bases and 8 bases respectively, with 15 bases between them. The CDR3 length is 13 residues. Germline values: CDR1 SGHDT, CDR2 YYEEEE. The CDR3, as DNA: TGTGCCAGCAGCACCGACCCCGGGATAGAAGCTTTCTTT. Protein sequence: CASSTDPGIEAFF. Combining the CDR3 with reference TRBV5-6 and TRBJ1-1 gives the whole variable domain DAGVTQSPTHLIKTRGQQVTLRCSPKSGHDTVSWYQQALGQGPQFIFQYYEEEERQRGNFPDRFSGHQFPNYSSELNVNALLLGDSALYLCASSTDPGIEAFFGQGTRLTVV.

This clonotype occurred a few times. The genes are TRBV20-1 and TRBJ2-1; D is possibly TRBD2 (5 bases). V was shortened by 5 bases and J by 5 bases, with 13 bases between the two germline ends. CDR1 and CDR2 from the germline V gene are DFQATT and SNEGSKA (reference sequence). The CDR3 totals 13 residues. The CDR3 nucleotides read TGCAGTGCTCCCGCGGGTATACACAATGAGCAGTTCTTC. This translates into CSAPAGIHNEQFF.

This clonotype was counted between two and nine times. The V call is TRBV5-1, the J call TRBJ2-3; 10 bases match TRBD2. The CDR3 is 16 residues long. V lost 0 bases and J lost 4; bases outside the gene matches: 5. Germline V gives CDR1 SGHRS, CDR2 YFSETQ. The CDR3 DNA is TGCGCCAGCAGCTTGGGTAGCGGGGGGCCCCCAGATACGCAGTATTTT. This gives the protein CASSLGSGGPPDTQYF.

The rearrangement links TRBV20-1 to TRBJ2-4, with no clear D. Germline CDR1 DFQATT, CDR2 SNEGSKA (reference sequence). This CDR3 has 16 amino acids. Trimming took 1 base from V and 0 from J, leaving 13 bases between them. CDR3 sequence reads: CSARGHDAQAKNIQYF. The CDR3 bases are TGCAGTGCTAGAGGACATGACGCCCAAGCCAAAAACATTCAGTACTTC.

The chain uses TRBV7-9 and TRBJ1-2; no clear D. Trimming cost V 1 base and J 6 bases, with 6 bases left between them. The CDR3 extends over 12 amino acids. Germline loops: CDR1 SEHNR, CDR2 FQNEAQ (reference sequence). The CDR3 is CASSLEQHGYTF. The CDR3 DNA reads as TGTGCCAGCAGCTTAGAACAACATGGCTACACCTTC. Complete variable domain (other parts from reference TRBV7-9 and TRBJ1-2): DTGVSQNPRHKITKRGQNVTFRCDPISEHNRLYWYRQTLGQGPEFLTYFQNEAQLEKSRLLSDRFSAERPKGSFSTLEIQRTEQGDSAMYLCASSLEQHGYTFGSGTRLTVV.

This chain uses TRBV7-9 with TRBJ2-1; D unclear. Trimming took off 5 bases at V and 5 bases at J, with 13 bases between the two ends. CDR1 and CDR2 (germline): SEHNR, FQNEAQ (reference sequence). This CDR3 contains 14 residues. The CDR3 DNA is TGTGCCAGCAGCCCCCCGACTCCAAACAATGAGCAGTTCTTC. Its protein product is CASSPPTPNNEQFF.

This clonotype was observed at least ten times. This chain connects TRBV12-3 or TRBV12-4 to TRBJ2-7; no clear D gene. CDR3 size: 12 residues. V was shortened by 3 bases and J by 5 bases, with 8 bases between the two germline ends. The CDR3 loop is CASSLVSNEQYF. CDR3 sequence (DNA): TGTGCCAGCAGTTTGGTATCAAACGAGCAGTACTTC.

This clonotype was observed a handful of times. The chain recombines TRBV10-3 with TRBJ2-7, with a possible D match to TRBD2 (5 bases). Trimming removed 6 bases from V and 4 bases from J, with 10 bases in between. CDR3 length equals 12 residues. The germline gives CDR1 ENHRY, CDR2 SYGVKD. CDR3 nucleotide sequence: TGTGCCATCAGGAGGGATTCGTACGAGCAGTACTTC. This encodes CAIRRDSYEQYF.

J is TRBJ1-5 and V is TRBV9, with TRBD1 matching over 8 bases. This CDR3 is 15 amino acids long. CDR1 SGDLS and CDR2 YYNGEE come from the germline V gene. V shed 4 bases, J shed 2 bases, and the junction held 5 bases outside the gene matches. The CDR3 DNA is TGTGCCAGCAGCCGGACAGGGATGGGCAATCAGCCCCAGCATTTT. Translation: CASSRTGMGNQPQHF.

The chain combines TRBV6-2 or TRBV6-3 with TRBJ2-1, with D uncertain. CDR3 length: 15 residues. Trimming left V 5 bases short and J 0 bases short, with 11 bases between. Germline assignment: CDR1 MNHEY and CDR2 SVGEGT. CDR3 sequence: CASSGQGGSYNEQFF. CDR3 bases: TGTGCCAGCAGTGGTCAAGGTGGCTCCTACAATGAGCAGTTCTTC.

The sample holds a few counts of this clonotype. The CDR3 coding sequence is TGTGCCAGCAGTTTCCAACGCAGGGGGAATCAGCCCCAGCATTTT. Translating gives CASSFQRRGNQPQHF. The J gene is TRBJ1-5, the V gene TRBV12-3 or TRBV12-4; 7 bases align to TRBD1. V lost 3 bases and J lost 4; bases outside the gene matches: 6. The CDR3 is 15 residues long.

Only a few counts were recorded for this clonotype. V gene TRBV7-9 combines with J gene TRBJ2-3; tentatively, D is TRBD1 (6 bases). The CDR3 consists of 14 residues. Trimming cost V 6 bases and J 2 bases, with 12 bases left between them. Per the germline V gene, CDR1 is SEHNR and CDR2 is FQNEAQ (reference sequence). DNA for the CDR3: TGTGCCAGCAGGGCGTGGACAGACACAGATACGCAGTATTTT. Amino acids: CASRAWTDTDTQYF.

This clonotype occurred many times. This chain links TRBV5-1 with TRBJ1-1; D call uncertain. Deletions cut 3 bases from V and 0 bases from J, with 12 bases between. The CDR3 is made up of 15 amino acids. CDR1 and CDR2 from the germline V gene are SGHRS and YFSETQ. CDR3 sequence reads: CASSSRGGMNTEAFF. DNA of the CDR3: TGCGCCAGCAGCTCCCGCGGAGGGATGAACACTGAAGCTTTCTTT.

The chain couples TRBV20-1 to TRBJ2-2; 8 nucleotides match TRBD2. The J segment lost 7 bases and the V segment lost 7 bases, leaving 14 bases of the junction unmatched. This CDR3 contains 15 residues. CDR1 and CDR2 from the germline V gene are DFQATT and SNEGSKA (reference sequence). CDR3 in amino acids: CSGTSPRGVGGELFF. CDR3 sequence (DNA): TGCAGTGGGACGTCGCCGCGGGGGGTAGGCGGGGAGCTGTTTTTT.

This clonotype has only a few counts. DNA of the CDR3: TGCAGTGCTAGGGCCCTTGGGCCGTCCTCCTACGAGCAGTACGTC. This gives the protein CSARALGPSSYEQYV. V gene TRBV20-1 combines with J gene TRBJ2-7; D gene ambiguous. CDR3 length: 15 amino acids. V was shortened by 3 bases and J by 0 bases, with 15 bases between the two germline ends. Germline CDR1 reads DFQATT; CDR2 reads SNEGSKA (reference sequence).

The chain is built from TRBV29-1 and TRBJ1-2; D is ambiguous. CDR1 is SQVTM, CDR2 ANQGSEA, per germline. This CDR3 has 14 residues. With 2 bases removed from V and 4 bases from J, the gap between germline ends came to 14 bases. CDR3 sequence: CSVETAPDLYGYTF. DNA for the CDR3: TGCAGCGTTGAAACAGCCCCCGATCTCTATGGCTACACCTTC.

J is TRBJ2-3 and V is TRBV20-1; TRBD2 might be the D (5 bases). Germline V gives CDR1 DFQATT, CDR2 SNEGSKA (reference sequence). V was pared by 1 base and J by 4 bases, with 12 bases between. The CDR3 contains 14 residues. Here the CDR3 reads CSARVRPEADTQYF. DNA for the CDR3: TGCAGTGCTAGAGTGCGGCCGGAGGCAGATACGCAGTATTTT.

This clonotype came up a few times. The chain carries TRBV9 and TRBJ2-3, with unresolved D. Trimming shortened V by 3 bases and J by 0 bases, and 5 bases separated the two germline ends. This CDR3 region has 13 residues. In germline, CDR1 is SGDLS, CDR2 YYNGEE. DNA of the CDR3: TGTGCCAGCAGCGCCTCTAGCACAGATACGCAGTATTTT. It is translated as CASSASSTDTQYF.

This clonotype was picked up a small number of times. V usage is TRBV18 and J usage is TRBJ2-1, with D uncertain. This CDR3 has 12 residues. Trimming left V 3 bases short and J 8 bases short, with 8 bases between. CDR1 KGHSH and CDR2 LQKENI come from the germline V gene. The CDR3 nucleotides are TGTGCCAGCTCACCCAAGGGATATGAGCAGTTCTTC. Protein product: CASSPKGYEQFF.

The J gene is TRBJ1-2, the V gene TRBV10-3; TRBD1 might be the D (5 bases). V lost 7 bases and J lost 3, with 12 bases in between. The CDR3 runs 13 residues. Germline V CDR1 and CDR2: ENHRY, SYGVKD. The DNA for the CDR3 is TGTGCCATCAAGGGGAGGGAGGACTATGGCTACACCTTC. This sequence encodes CAIKGREDYGYTF.

This clonotype was counted between two and nine times. The gene calls are TRBV2 and TRBJ1-3; D uncertain. CDR1 is SNHLY, CDR2 FYNNEI, per germline. Trimming cost V 1 base and J 1 base, with 5 bases left between them. The CDR3 spans 14 residues. The chain's CDR3 is CASSEVFSGNTIYF. CDR3 nucleotides: TGTGCCAGCAGTGAAGTATTTTCTGGAAACACCATATATTTT.

This clonotype was seen only once. Because it lacks the conserved phenylalanine or tryptophan at the end, this CDR3 is likely a read error. This sequence joins TRBV7-2 and TRBJ1-2, with a weak D call TRBD1 (5 bases). The ends were cut back, 8 bases at V and 4 bases at J, with 14 bases in the middle. Germline V CDR1 and CDR2: SGHTA, FQGNSA. The CDR3 loop spans 13 amino acids. CDR3 sequence reads: CASCPTGGYGYTL. CDR3 nucleotide sequence: TGTGCCAGCTGCCCTACGGGGGGCTATGGCTACACCTTA.

The rearrangement joins TRBV11-2 to TRBJ2-1; D unresolved. Trimming left V 1 base short and J 8 bases short, with 9 bases between. The CDR3 covers 13 residues. Germline CDR1 SGHAT, CDR2 FQNNGV. CDR3 sequence: CASSLAQSHEQFF. In nucleotides, the CDR3 is TGTGCCAGCAGCTTAGCTCAGTCCCATGAGCAGTTCTTC.

This clonotype was seen a handful of times. This chain links TRBV6-1 with TRBJ1-2; 7 positions match TRBD1. The CDR3 has 13 amino acids. With 6 bases clipped from V and 8 bases from J, the junction kept 9 bases outside the gene matches. Germline CDR1 MNHNS, CDR2 SASEGT. The CDR3 loop is CASRPTGVGGYTF. CDR3 sequence (DNA): TGTGCCAGCAGACCCACAGGGGTAGGCGGCTACACCTTC.